This T cell receptor beta chain is drawn from a study of blood T cell repertoires in COVID-19. Study-level information: Italy, Spain and the United States were the sources of the convalescent and acute COVID-19 samples. PBMCs, B-cell-depleted T cells, or T cells were the source of the cDNA or gDNA that made up the material.

The germline CDR1 and CDR2 sequences are KGHSH and LQKENI. This CDR3 contains 13 residues. The germline V and J ends were trimmed by 1 base and 2 bases, with 6 bases remaining between them. As handled by the study authors: Estimation of nucleated cell counts relied on the amplification of reference gene primers. Some clones are missing from TCRdb's copy, which holds only in-frame ones; the method was immunoSEQ multiplex PCR. V, J and clone size derive from that table, while D and trimming were established from the DNA sequence. The data show 100,000 to 150,000 clones, with 86% seen just once and about 4.5% held by the top ten.

The sequenced sample consisted of peripheral blood. J is TRBJ2-7 and V is TRBV18; unclear D gene. The clonotype was recovered from a middle-aged man with acute or convalescent COVID-19. The CDR3 loop is CASSPLQTYEQYF. The CDR3 nucleotides are TGTGCCAGCTCACCACTCCAGACCTACGAGCAGTACTTC.